This TCR beta chain was obtained from a study of cytomegalovirus exposure and HLA in healthy donors. CDR1 is SNHLY and CDR2 is FYNNEI in the germline V gene. The V gene end was trimmed by 1 base and the J gene end by 4 bases; junction bases not matched to a gene: 9. This CDR3 is 17 amino acids long. Those who donated were healthy bone marrow donors. The sample holds one count of this clone. What it binds is unknown. Points from the study as a whole: Cytomegalovirus-associated status was assigned to 150 or so TCR beta chains. The HLA-A and HLA-B alleles of most subjects were reportedly predicted accurately from TCR beta sequences.

Amplification used 60 Vbeta primers and 13 Jbeta primers. Data came from immunoSEQ multiplex PCR; TCRdb stores just in-frame clones and leaves some out. The table lists 150,000 to 200,000 clones, roughly 83% of them singletons. The chain recombines TRBV2 with TRBJ2-2, with TRBD2 matching over 7 bases. The clonotype comes from a woman aged 18 to 35 in good health and CMV-seronegative. Sequencing was performed on PBMCs. The CDR3 DNA sequence: TGTGCCAGCAGTGAAGACCCGGAGCGGGGCTTCACCGGGGAGCTGTTTTTT. Protein sequence: CASSEDPERGFTGELFF.